Sequencing of this T cell receptor beta chain was carried out in a study of cytomegalovirus exposure and HLA in healthy donors (TCRdb year 2017). In terms of the full investigation: According to a later analysis, the approximately 120 validation repertoires were produced on the same platform as the approximately 690 repertoires of the first cohort. The study aimed to test whether cataloging public T cell receptors could reveal signatures of past pathogen exposure. Besides the first cohort of approximately 710 subjects, a separate validation cohort made up of 120 different subjects was used. High-throughput TCR immunosequencing, statistical association of individual TCRs with disease status, and machine learning were combined to predict cytomegalovirus infection status. Broad study findings and their caveats: The authors suggested that the approach could potentially be generalized to other disease states and immunological phenotypes. A total of fewer than 200 TCR beta chains were listed by the study as associated with cytomegalovirus. In vitro tests confirmed that a few of the cytomegalovirus-associated TCR beta chains recognize cytomegalovirus antigens. In a later analysis, TCRs clustered in the first cohort were found to also tend to co-occur in the 130 or so validation repertoires, with 85% to 95% of cluster scores above 0. The validation cohort had no HLA typing available for a later analysis, so co-occurrence within that cohort was assessed over all 130 or so repertoires. In both the original and validation cohorts, the classifier was reported to diagnose cytomegalovirus status with high specificity and sensitivity. Across donors, most TCR sequences were observed very rarely, whereas some public TCRs were present in many individuals.

Donors formed part of the validation cohort, which comprised over a hundred subjects and was distinct from the first cohort of 690 or so subjects. A few counts support this clone. The antigen this receptor binds is unknown. Nothing much larger sits one base from this clone, and base qualities are not available. The library was built by means of the immunoSEQ multiplex PCR assay. The source study handled its data this way. A statistical classification framework was developed to diagnose cytomegalovirus status using the catalog of TCR beta chain sequences. Imported from immuneACCESS, the table was reduced by TCRdb to in-frame sequences with V and J called. These copies leave out some clones; in studies compared against another copy, an unresolved V gene accounts for under half, and the cause of the remainder is not known. The V and J calls and the clone size are those of that table, but D and trimming were determined from the DNA. The sample profile shows about 120,000 clones; about 83% of them were found once. The top ten clones comprise 2% to 2.5% of the sample.

The specimen sequenced was PBMCs. The clonotype was recovered from a woman between 25 and 40 years old in good health and CMV-seronegative.

The nucleotide sequence is TGTGCCAGCAGCCAGAAATTGGGCAGGGCGCTCTACGAGCAGTACTTC. Its translation reads: CASSQKLGRALYEQYF. The V and J genes are TRBV13 and TRBJ2-7; TRBD1 is perhaps the D gene, given 5 matching bases. A distance of 20 bases separates the germline ends of V and J, which lose 5 bases and 3 bases respectively. Counted from cysteine to phenylalanine, this CDR3 has 16 amino acids. Of all the DNA, just the CDR3 is kept, 48 bases in frame from base 1. CDR1 and CDR2 (PRHDT, FYEKMQ) derive from the germline V gene (reference sequence).